This is a list of T cell receptor beta chains from one sample in a study of PD-1 blockade in classical Hodgkin lymphoma. TCRdb keeps only in-frame clones here, not all; method: immunoSEQ multiplex PCR. The repertoire holds some 20,000 clones, with around 90% as singletons. The starting material was CD8+ T cells from blood, obtained before the fourth cycle of nivolumab. Receptors originate from a human donor with classical Hodgkin lymphoma. Each CDR3 is given without its conserved first and last residue. A D gene is named only where the DNA matches it firmly. Size is omitted from some rows. Given values are once, few, many or a class for expanded clones.

v_gene	abundance	d_gene	j_gene	CDR3aa
TRBV19	.	.	TRBJ2-7	ASTSAPRTDPYEQY
TRBV10-2	few	.	TRBJ1-1	ASSGTGIAEAF
TRBV5-1	.	.	TRBJ1-2	ASSSPSGAEKGDGYT
TRBV5-1	.	.	TRBJ1-1	ASSLDQNTEAF
TRBV10-3	.	.	TRBJ1-3	AISGPGRSSGNTIY
TRBV5-1	once	.	TRBJ2-1	ASSLRLVFLDEQF
TRBV5-6	.	TRBD1	TRBJ1-5	ASSLGRGRRQPQH
TRBV19	.	.	TRBJ1-1	ASRTGRLNTEAF
TRBV30	.	TRBD2	TRBJ2-1	AWKTSGSYHEQF
TRBV5-1	.	TRBD2	TRBJ2-1	ASSLLIPAGGESSYNEQF
TRBV9	.	.	TRBJ2-1	ASSVSGIREQF
TRBV7-2	.	.	TRBJ2-7	ASSLRPGDSRYEQY
TRBV7-9	.	TRBD1	TRBJ1-1	ASTNQGAGDTEAF